A selection of T cell receptor beta chains follows, all from one sample in a study of beta chain features in type 1 diabetes. TCRdb's copy holds only in-frame clones and misses some; the assay was immunoSEQ multiplex PCR. Of hundreds of thousands of clones in the sample, more than 13% were seen once. The sample was naive CD4+ T cells from blood. The source is a man younger than 30 with type 1 diabetes. Each CDR3 is given with its conserved first and last residue. D genes are given only for firm matches. Clone size is stated in some rows and not others, as once, few, many or a class when expanded.

TRBJ2-6 | TRBV28 | . | . | CASSIGGGANVLTF | TGTGCCAGCAGTATCGGCGGTGGGGCCAACGTCCTGACTTTC
TRBJ1-4 | TRBV7-2 | few | . | CARGPSAEWNEKLFF | TGTGCCAGAGGACCCTCAGCGGAGTGGAATGAAAAACTGTTTTTT
TRBJ2-5 | TRBV13 | . | . | CASSLEAGGYWETQYF | TGTGCCAGCAGCTTAGAGGCGGGCGGGTACTGGGAGACCCAGTACTTC
TRBJ2-4 | TRBV27 | . | . | CASRNQRNIQYF | TGTGCCAGCAGGAATCAGAGAAACATTCAGTACTTC
TRBJ2-5 | TRBV7-2 | . | TRBD1 | CASSRDRSQETQYF | TGTGCCAGCAGCCGGGACAGGTCACAAGAGACCCAGTACTTC
TRBJ2-1 | TRBV19 | few | TRBD2 | CASSMTSGHNEQFF | TGTGCCAGTAGTATGACTAGCGGCCACAATGAGCAGTTCTTC
TRBJ2-2 | TRBV15 | few | . | CATSRDTANTGELFF | TGTGCCACCAGCAGAGATACAGCCAACACCGGGGAGCTGTTTTTT
TRBJ1-5 | TRBV6-6 | . | . | CASSVDLNQPQHF | TGTGCCAGCAGTGTGGACCTAAATCAGCCCCAGCATTTT
TRBJ2-7 | TRBV7-2 | . | . | CASSSGTYEQYF | TGTGCCAGCAGCTCAGGGACCTACGAGCAGTACTTC
TRBJ1-1 | TRBV2 | . | . | CASSQGAEAFF | TGTGCCAGCAGTCAGGGCGCTGAAGCTTTCTTT
TRBJ2-3 | TRBV5-4 | few | . | CASSLAGGRSTDTQYF | TGTGCCAGCAGCTTGGCCGGGGGGCGTAGCACAGATACGCAGTATTTT
TRBJ2-1 | TRBV19 | . | TRBD2 | CASSPRLAGGHEQFF | TGTGCCAGTAGTCCCAGACTAGCGGGAGGGCATGAGCAGTTCTTC
TRBJ2-5 | TRBV28 | . | TRBD2 | CASSLSRGLETQYF | TGTGCCAGCAGTTTGTCGCGGGGGTTGGAGACCCAGTACTTC
TRBJ2-5 | TRBV5-1 | few | TRBD2 | CASSSPSGEETQYF | TGCGCCAGCAGCTCCCCGAGCGGGGAAGAGACCCAGTACTTC
TRBJ2-5 | TRBV9 | . | TRBD2 | CASSVGSGGEWETQYF | TGTGCCAGCAGCGTGGGGTCGGGAGGAGAGTGGGAGACCCAGTACTTC
TRBJ1-1 | TRBV30 | . | . | CAWESYRTTEAFF | TGTGCCTGGGAATCATACAGGACGACTGAAGCTTTCTTT
TRBJ1-1 | TRBV23-1 | . | TRBD1 | CASSQTGTGGTLNTEAFF | TGCGCCAGCAGTCAAACCGGGACAGGGGGGACTTTGAACACTGAAGCTTTCTTT
TRBJ2-1 | TRBV7-9 | . | . | CASSLGRFSERPNRQFF | TGTGCCAGCAGCTTAGGGAGGTTTAGTGAGAGACCTAATCGGCAGTTCTTC
TRBJ1-5 | TRBV30 | . | TRBD1 | CAWSYGTGGDQPQHF | TGTGCCTGGAGTTACGGGACAGGGGGTGACCAGCCCCAGCATTTT
TRBJ1-2 | TRBV30 | few | TRBD1 | CAWSVVSGGHGYTF | TGTGCCTGGAGTGTCGTGTCAGGGGGACATGGCTACACCTTC
TRBJ1-1 | TRBV30 | . | . | CAWSVLVGLAEAFF | TGTGCCTGGAGTGTACTAGTGGGGCTCGCTGAAGCTTTCTTT
TRBJ1-2 | TRBV7-3 | . | . | CASSLYGNRGGYTF | TGTGCCAGCAGCCTCTACGGGAATCGTGGTGGCTACACCTTC
TRBJ2-7 | TRBV9 | . | . | CASSPDRTYEQYF | TGTGCCAGCAGCCCGGACCGTACCTACGAGCAGTACTTC
TRBJ2-2 | TRBV6-1 | few | . | CASSELGTGELFF | TGTGCCAGCAGTGAACTGGGGACCGGGGAGCTGTTTTTT
TRBJ1-4 | TRBV4-1 | few | . | CASSQGLREKLFF | TGCGCCAGCAGCCAAGGGTTACGTGAAAAACTGTTTTTT
TRBJ2-2 | TRBV7-2 | . | . | CAGREQNTGELFF | TGTGCCGGACGGGAGCAGAACACCGGGGAGCTGTTTTTT
TRBJ2-7 | TRBV5-1 | few | . | CASSNAGAYSYEQYF | TGCGCCAGCAGCAATGCCGGGGCCTACTCCTACGAGCAGTACTTC
TRBJ2-1 | TRBV7-3 | few | . | CASSPESGKGFNEQFF | TGTGCCAGCAGCCCCGAATCAGGGAAGGGGTTCAATGAGCAGTTCTTC
TRBJ1-1 | TRBV27 | . | TRBD1 | CASSLSNRGKAFF | TGTGCCAGCAGTTTATCGAACAGGGGTAAAGCTTTCTTT
TRBJ2-3 | TRBV2 | . | TRBD1 | CASTRDSGILDTQYF | TGTGCCAGCACCCGGGACAGCGGAATCCTTGATACGCAGTATTTT
TRBJ2-1 | TRBV4-3 | . | TRBD2 | CASSQETGGYNEQFF | TGCGCCAGCAGCCAAGAAACGGGGGGCTACAATGAGCAGTTCTTC
TRBJ2-3 | TRBV7-7 | . | TRBD2 | CASSSGLADADTQYF | TGTGCTAGCAGCTCGGGACTAGCGGATGCAGATACGCAGTATTTT
TRBJ1-1 | TRBV29-1 | . | . | CSASAWATEAFF | TGCAGCGCTTCGGCGTGGGCCACTGAAGCTTTCTTT
TRBJ2-1 | TRBV5-1 | . | TRBD1 | CASSSTGGDYNEQFF | TGCGCCAGCAGCTCCACAGGGGGCGACTACAATGAGCAGTTCTTC
TRBJ1-1 | TRBV7-2 | . | . | CASSWDTEAFF | TGTGCCAGCAGCTGGGACACTGAAGCTTTCTTT
TRBJ2-1 | TRBV5-1 | few | TRBD2 | CASSSLAGAGYNEQFF | TGCGCCAGCAGCTCTTTAGCGGGGGCGGGTTACAATGAGCAGTTCTTC
TRBJ2-5 | TRBV4-2 | . | . | CASSQDLPHGSGVETQYF | TGTGCCAGCAGCCAAGATTTACCCCACGGGAGCGGCGTGGAGACCCAGTACTTC
TRBJ2-5 | TRBV7-9 | . | . | CASSLRQKETQYF | TGTGCCAGCAGCTTACGACAGAAAGAGACCCAGTACTTC
TRBJ1-1 | TRBV7-9 | . | . | CASSLGRYTGSKNTEAFF | TGTGCCAGCAGCTTAGGCCGATACACAGGGTCAAAGAACACTGAAGCTTTCTTT
TRBJ1-1 | TRBV29-1 | few | TRBD1 | CSVVVSRGTEAFF | TGCAGCGTTGTGGTAAGCAGGGGGACTGAAGCTTTCTTT
TRBJ2-1 | TRBV5-1 | few | . | CASSLAGEGYNEQFF | TGCGCCAGCAGCTTGGCGGGAGAAGGGTACAATGAGCAGTTCTTC
TRBJ1-1 | TRBV5-1 | few | TRBD1 | CASSSQGANTEAFF | TGCGCCAGCAGCTCCCAGGGGGCGAACACTGAAGCTTTCTTT
TRBJ1-1 | TRBV30 | . | . | CAWSVDRAGEAFF | TGTGCCTGGAGTGTAGATAGGGCCGGTGAAGCTTTCTTT
TRBJ1-2 | TRBV30 | . | TRBD1 | CAWSVGLGTVWGYTF | TGTGCCTGGAGTGTGGGCCTCGGGACAGTCTGGGGCTACACCTTC
TRBJ2-3 | TRBV2 | . | TRBD1 | CASRDRGSTDTQYF | TGTGCCAGCAGAGACAGGGGCAGCACAGATACGCAGTATTTT
TRBJ2-3 | TRBV5-1 | few | TRBD2 | CASTGLAVTDTQYF | TGCGCCAGCACTGGACTAGCGGTCACAGATACGCAGTATTTT
TRBJ2-7 | TRBV9 | few | . | CASSVETVSYEQYF | TGTGCCAGCAGCGTAGAGACAGTCTCCTACGAGCAGTACTTC
TRBJ2-2 | TRBV30 | . | . | CAWSGPNTGELFF | TGTGCCTGGAGTGGTCCTAACACCGGGGAGCTGTTTTTT
TRBJ2-1 | TRBV30 | few | . | CAWSVGVSSNEQFF | TGTGCCTGGAGTGTAGGGGTATCCAGCAATGAGCAGTTCTTC
TRBJ1-2 | TRBV10-3 | few | TRBD1 | CAIGDRGDGYTF | TGTGCCATCGGAGACAGGGGGGATGGCTACACCTTC
TRBJ2-1 | TRBV2 | few | TRBD1 | CASDGTGYNEQFF | TGTGCCAGCGATGGGACAGGGTACAATGAGCAGTTCTTC